Listed below are T cell receptor beta chains from one sample, sequenced in a study of CD8 T cells in ankylosing spondylitis. MiXCR, applied by TCRdb to the 5' RACE reads, yields one record per CDR3 protein. Seen here are 30,000 to 45,000 distinct CDR3 sequences, 2.5% to 3.5% observed once, and the top ten hold about 2.8%. Sequencing was done on a sample of blood, either unsorted or a sorted T cell fraction (not recorded which). All receptors derive from a male donor with ankylosing spondylitis or in good health (not recorded which). Both conserved end residues are part of each CDR3. The D gene is left open where the match is weak. Not every row has a clone size; where given, it reads once, few, many or a size class.

clone size: many
D gene: .
V gene: TRBV9
J gene: TRBJ2-5
CDR3 protein: CASSVAAGRDQETQYF
CDR3 DNA: TGTGCCAGCAGCGTAGCGGCGGGCCGCGACCAAGAGACCCAGTACTTC

clone size: many
D gene: TRBD2
V gene: TRBV9
J gene: TRBJ2-1
CDR3 protein: CASSLTSGSSYNEQFF
CDR3 DNA: TGTGCCAGCAGCTTGACTAGCGGGAGCTCCTACAATGAGCAGTTCTTC

clone size: many
D gene: .
V gene: TRBV9
J gene: TRBJ1-2
CDR3 protein: CASSVEEGDYGYTF
CDR3 DNA: TGTGCCAGCAGCGTAGAGGAGGGGGACTATGGCTACACCTTC

clone size: .
D gene: .
V gene: TRBV9
J gene: TRBJ1-1
CDR3 protein: CASSPGTFGRAFF
CDR3 DNA: TGTGCCAGCAGCCCCGGGACTTTCGGTAGGGCTTTCTTT

clone size: many
D gene: TRBD1
V gene: TRBV9
J gene: TRBJ2-1
CDR3 protein: CASSVVGTGQYNEQFF
CDR3 DNA: TGTGCCAGCAGCGTAGTAGGGACAGGACAGTACAATGAGCAGTTCTTC

clone size: many
D gene: TRBD1
V gene: TRBV9
J gene: TRBJ1-1
CDR3 protein: CASSVVGTGNTEAFF
CDR3 DNA: TGTGCCAGCAGCGTAGTGGGGACAGGGAACACTGAAGCTTTCTTT

clone size: many
D gene: TRBD1
V gene: TRBV9
J gene: TRBJ1-2
CDR3 protein: CASSVGPHDRGYGYTF
CDR3 DNA: TGTGCCAGCAGCGTAGGGCCCCACGACAGGGGTTATGGCTACACCTTC

clone size: many
D gene: .
V gene: TRBV9
J gene: TRBJ2-1
CDR3 protein: CASSARTTYNEQFF
CDR3 DNA: TGTGCCAGCAGCGCTCGGACTACCTACAATGAGCAGTTCTTC

clone size: many
D gene: .
V gene: TRBV9
J gene: TRBJ1-2
CDR3 protein: CASSVVHGSGGYTF
CDR3 DNA: TGTGCCAGCAGCGTAGTGCACGGTTCGGGAGGCTACACCTTC

clone size: many
D gene: .
V gene: TRBV9
J gene: TRBJ2-3
CDR3 protein: CASSAPGLSTDTQYF
CDR3 DNA: TGTGCCAGCAGCGCCCCGGGACTGAGCACAGATACGCAGTATTTT

clone size: many
D gene: .
V gene: TRBV9
J gene: TRBJ2-1
CDR3 protein: CASSVMSEGQQFF
CDR3 DNA: TGTGCCAGCAGCGTAATGAGTGAGGGCCAGCAGTTCTTC

clone size: many
D gene: TRBD2
V gene: TRBV9
J gene: TRBJ2-3
CDR3 protein: CASSALAGPTQDTQYF
CDR3 DNA: TGTGCCAGCAGCGCCCTAGCGGGACCGACTCAGGATACGCAGTATTTT

clone size: .
D gene: TRBD2
V gene: TRBV9
J gene: TRBJ2-2
CDR3 protein: CASSRNSGGGTGELFF
CDR3 DNA: TGTGCCAGCAGCAGAAATAGCGGGGGGGGCACCGGGGAGCTGTTTTTT

clone size: many
D gene: TRBD1
V gene: TRBV9
J gene: TRBJ1-2
CDR3 protein: CASSALAGTGGVDYGYTF
CDR3 DNA: TGTGCCAGCAGCGCTTTGGCCGGGACAGGGGGCGTCGACTATGGCTACACCTTC

clone size: many
D gene: .
V gene: TRBV9
J gene: TRBJ1-6
CDR3 protein: CASSVGWGSPLHF
CDR3 DNA: TGTGCCAGCAGCGTAGGGTGGGGATCACCCCTCCACTTT

clone size: many
D gene: .
V gene: TRBV9
J gene: TRBJ2-1
CDR3 protein: CASSVGTVVWNEQFF
CDR3 DNA: TGTGCCAGCAGCGTAGGTACGGTGGTGTGGAATGAGCAGTTCTTC

clone size: many
D gene: TRBD2
V gene: TRBV9
J gene: TRBJ2-1
CDR3 protein: CASSVAGGPRTNEQFF
CDR3 DNA: TGTGCCAGCAGCGTAGCGGGAGGGCCAAGGACAAATGAGCAGTTCTTC

clone size: many
D gene: TRBD1
V gene: TRBV9
J gene: TRBJ1-1
CDR3 protein: CASSVGGTGGTEAFF
CDR3 DNA: TGTGCCAGCAGCGTAGGAGGGACAGGGGGGACTGAAGCTTTCTTT

clone size: many
D gene: TRBD2
V gene: TRBV9
J gene: TRBJ2-1
CDR3 protein: CASSATSSGGPPYNEQFF
CDR3 DNA: TGTGCCAGCAGCGCTACTTCTAGCGGGGGACCACCCTACAATGAGCAGTTCTTC

clone size: many
D gene: TRBD1
V gene: TRBV9
J gene: TRBJ2-2
CDR3 protein: CASSVGTGSTGELFF
CDR3 DNA: TGTGCCAGCAGCGTAGGGACAGGGTCGACCGGGGAGCTGTTTTTT

clone size: many
D gene: .
V gene: TRBV9
J gene: TRBJ2-1
CDR3 protein: CASSVQGGGGYNEQFF
CDR3 DNA: TGTGCCAGCAGCGTACAGGGGGGCGGGGGATACAATGAGCAGTTCTTC

clone size: many
D gene: .
V gene: TRBV9
J gene: TRBJ2-5
CDR3 protein: CASSVWSDSRGTQYF
CDR3 DNA: TGTGCCAGCAGCGTATGGTCTGACTCCCGGGGGACCCAGTACTTC